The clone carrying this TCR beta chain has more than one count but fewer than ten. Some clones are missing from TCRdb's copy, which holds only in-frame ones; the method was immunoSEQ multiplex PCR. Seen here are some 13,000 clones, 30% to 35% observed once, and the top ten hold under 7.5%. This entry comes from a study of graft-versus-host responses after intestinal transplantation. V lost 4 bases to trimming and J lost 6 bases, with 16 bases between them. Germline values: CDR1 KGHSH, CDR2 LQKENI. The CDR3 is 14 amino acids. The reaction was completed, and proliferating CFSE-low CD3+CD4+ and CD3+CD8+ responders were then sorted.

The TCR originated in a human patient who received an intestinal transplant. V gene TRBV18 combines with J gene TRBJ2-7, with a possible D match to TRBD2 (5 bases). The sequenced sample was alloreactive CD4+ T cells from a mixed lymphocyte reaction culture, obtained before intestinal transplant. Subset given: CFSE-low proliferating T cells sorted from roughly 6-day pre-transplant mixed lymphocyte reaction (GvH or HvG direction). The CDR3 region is CASSRERTRSEQYF. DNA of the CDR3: TGTGCCAGCTCACGGGAGCGAACGCGAAGCGAGCAGTACTTC.